Each of the 5 T cell receptor beta chains below was sequenced from the same sample in a study of shared clonotypes between healthy human individuals. TCRdb's copy holds only in-frame clones and misses some; the assay was immunoSEQ multiplex PCR. The sample lists 2 million to 2.5 million clones; 85% to 95% were seen once. Sequencing was carried out using naive CD4+ T cells sorted from blood. Subset reported: CD45RA+ positively selected. These TCRs come from a man aged 18 to 29 in good health.

This chain uses TRBV7-9 with TRBJ2-7; 8 bases agree with TRBD2. Germline V gene sequence: CDR1 SEHNR, CDR2 FQNEAQ (reference sequence). There are 15 residues in the CDR3. J lost 4 bases, V lost 8 bases, and 13 bases had no gene match. The CDR3 region has the DNA TGTGCCAGCCAGAGGGGCAGCGGGAGTGGTTACGAGCAGTACTTC. Translating gives CASQRGSGSGYEQYF.

A word on this clone: One end of the junction varies from germline; a read error may be responsible. The chain couples TRBV7-7 to TRBJ2-5, with D possibly being TRBD2 (5 bases). The CDR3 has 14 amino acids. The germline gives CDR1 SSHAT, CDR2 FNYEAQ (reference sequence). The CDR3 reads CASSLAPNGETQYF. The CDR3 bases are TGTGCTAGCAGCTTAGCGCCCAATGGGGAGACCCAGTACTTC.

This sequence joins TRBV7-3 and TRBJ1-2; 12 bases are shared with TRBD1. CDR1 is SGHTA and CDR2 is FQGTGA in the germline V gene. This CDR3 has 16 residues. Trimming took 1 base from V and 8 from J; bases not matched to a gene: 8. CDR3 coding DNA: TGTGCCAGCAGCTTAATCCCCGGGACAGGGGGCCAGGGCTACACCTTC. It encodes CASSLIPGTGGQGYTF. Variable domain in full (rest from reference TRBV7-3 and TRBJ1-2): GAGVSQTPSNKVTEKGKYVELRCDPISGHTALYWYRQSLGQGPEFLIYFQGTGAADDSGLPNDRFFAVRPEGSVSTLKIQRTERGDSAVYLCASSLIPGTGGQGYTFGSGTRLTVV.

The chain recombines TRBV7-2 with TRBJ1-2; D is ambiguous. V gave up 1 base and J gave up 7 bases, with 7 bases separating them. CDR3 length: 12 amino acids. Germline loops: CDR1 SGHTA, CDR2 FQGNSA. The CDR3 protein is CASSLDGTGYTF. The CDR3 coding sequence is TGTGCCAGCAGCTTAGATGGCACTGGCTACACCTTC. Looking up the rest from reference TRBV7-2 and TRBJ1-2 gives the full variable domain: GAGVSQSPSNKVTEKGKDVELRCDPISGHTALYWYRQSLGQGLEFLIYFQGNSAPDKSGLPSDRFSAERTGGSVSTLTIQRTQQEDSAVYLCASSLDGTGYTFGSGTRLTVV.

The rearrangement uses TRBV7-9 and TRBJ2-7; D is possibly TRBD1 or TRBD2 (5 bases each). V lost 5 bases and J 5 bases, leaving 10 bases between the germline ends. Germline V lookup: CDR1 SEHNR, CDR2 FQNEAQ (reference sequence). This CDR3 is 12 amino acids long. The CDR3 sequence is CASSPEGNEQYF. In DNA, the CDR3 is TGTGCCAGCAGCCCCGAGGGGAACGAGCAGTACTTC.